This TCR beta chain stems from a study of sequential checkpoint blockade in melanoma (dated by TCRdb to the late 2010s). In the study overall: In a 1:1 randomization, patients received either first-line nivolumab then ipilimumab (arm A) or ipilimumab then nivolumab (arm B). Both trial sequences were followed by maintenance nivolumab.

TCRbeta CDR3 regions were immunosequenced from genomic DNA with the immunoSEQ Assay. Before high-throughput sequencing, genomic DNA was amplified using bias-controlled multiplex PCR. As for the original processing: To quantify the absolute abundance of each unique TCRbeta CDR3 region, the sequences were collapsed and filtered. Clonality, defined as 1 minus Pielou's evenness, was calculated using only productive rearrangements. A previously published method was used to identify clones whose frequencies were significantly greater in on-treatment samples than in baseline samples. The clones in this table, taken by TCRdb from immuneACCESS, are in-frame only. Not every clone is retained; where verified, under half of the shortfall comes from an unresolved V gene, and the cause of the rest is unknown. The V and J calls and clone size were taken over from that table, and D and trimming were inferred from the DNA. This sample lists roughly 20,000 clones; approximately 81% were detected once. The ten largest clones represent 30% to 35% of the sample.

The germline V gene encodes CDR1 KGHSH and CDR2 LQKENI. The CDR3 covers 13 residues, taking in both the cysteine and the phenylalanine. The CDR3 DNA has 39 bases and is translated from base 1. Trimming removed 3 bases from V and 3 bases from J; the gene matches leave 1 base unexplained. What the authors observed across the whole study: The model for predicting response that combines TCR metrics with mutation burden needs to be validated in larger, independent patient cohorts.

The treatment or condition label on this specimen signifies: randomized to nivolumab then ipilimumab (arm A) or the reverse (arm B). None of the trial patients had been given prior DNA-damaging chemotherapy. A FACS Aria II flow cytometer was used to sort live CD3+CD8+ cells that were negative for CD19 and CD56 from thawed PBMCs. CheckMate 064, a randomized, open-label phase II trial of sequential checkpoint blockade, was the source of the samples, all of which came from patients with melanoma. Peripheral blood mononuclear cells were collected by leukapheresis, purified using Ficoll-Paque, and frozen in human serum containing roughly 10% DMSO. Immediately after sorting, the purity of sorted blood CD3+CD8+ cells was verified to be >95%, after which DNA was extracted. With regard to this clone: Which antigen it targets is not known. No qualities accompany the bases; no much larger clone lies one base away.

The chain was built from TRBV18 and TRBJ2-7; TRBD1 lines up with 8 middle nucleotides. The sequences come from CD8+ T cells sorted from blood (inferred from file names), collected from a patient given nivolumab and ipilimumab in sequence. The clonotype comes from a human donor with melanoma. In nucleotide form, the sequence is TGTGCCAGCTCACCGGACAGGGTCTACGAGCAGTACTTC. Its amino acids are CASSPDRVYEQYF.